This TCR beta chain emerged from a study of OX40 agonist ivuxolimab in advanced cancers. V shed 4 bases and J shed 3 bases, with 24 bases lying between them. The CDR3 covers 18 residues. Germline V gives CDR1 WNHNN, CDR2 SYGVQD (reference sequence). Using immunoSEQ multiplex PCR, the repertoire was profiled, and TCRdb retains in-frame clones only, with some absent. The repertoire holds some 70,000 clones, with 86% as singletons. Anyone with autoimmune disease history or systemic immunosuppression was excluded. Researchers took blood at baseline, on cycle 4 day 1, and on cycle 7 day 1. The receptor was isolated from an adult with an advanced solid tumor such as melanoma, head and neck, liver or kidney cancer. The rearrangement uses TRBV10-1 and TRBJ2-5; tentative D call: TRBD1 (5 bases). The specimen comprised CD4+ or CD8+ T cells sorted from blood, sampled in a trial of the OX40 agonist ivuxolimab. The CDR3 spells CASSAIKRLDITKETQYF. Here the CDR3 DNA reads TGCGCCAGCAGTGCCATAAAAAGACTGGACATCACGAAAGAGACCCAGTACTTC.